The following is a T cell receptor beta chain sequence with its context. In the original analysis: Reference gene primer amplification in the assay estimated nucleated cell counts. Profiling relied on immunoSEQ multiplex PCR, and the TCRdb table lists in-frame clones only, not all of them. The V and J calls and clone size are taken from that table; D and trimming were inferred from the DNA. Of a few hundred thousand clones in the sample, just under 85% were seen once. The sample comes from a study of blood T cell repertoires in COVID-19. About the study: COVID-19 samples collected from the United States, Italy and Spain covered acute and convalescent phases. PBMCs, B-cell-depleted T cells, or T cells were the source of the cDNA or gDNA that made up the material.

The V gene lost 8 bases and the J gene lost 5 bases, with 22 bases spanning the gap. CDR3 size: 15 residues. CDR1 SQVTM and CDR2 ANQGSEA come from the germline V gene. Sample: peripheral blood. This sequence joins TRBV29-1 and TRBJ2-1, with D possibly matching TRBD1 (7 bases). The clonotype was recovered from a man older than 75 with acute or convalescent COVID-19. DNA for the CDR3: TGCAGCCTCCTTGGGGGGCAGGGGGTCGACAATGAGCAGTTCTTC. Encoded protein: CSLLGGQGVDNEQFF.